The T cell receptor beta chain described here comes from a study of CD8+CD57+ T cells in acquired aplastic anemia. Study-level results: The study found no significant CD8+ Simpson's diversity difference between patients and controls.

The TCR beta profiling, which covered VDJ combination and CDR3 sequence, was carried out using genomic DNA as the template. One entry per CDR3 protein, called by TCRdb with MiXCR from the reads. The sample lists 160,000 or so distinct CDR3 sequences, about 48% occurring once. CDR1 and CDR2 from the germline V gene are SGHTS and YDEGEE. The CDR3 runs 13 residues. After removal of 4 bases from V and 6 bases from J, the junction contained 4 bases not matched to a gene. Many counts were recorded for this clonotype. What it recognizes is unknown. Only patients with CD8+CD57+ cell expansion on flow cytometry were chosen for sequencing.

This TCR derives from a human donor with aplastic anemia. J is TRBJ1-2 and V is TRBV5-8; TRBD1 matches at 9 bases. The material sequenced was sorted CD4+, CD8+, or CD8+CD57+ T cells (not recorded which) from PBMCs. This CDR3 reads CASSPTGGHGYTF. CDR3 nucleotides: TGTGCCAGCAGCCCAACAGGGGGCCATGGCTACACCTTC.